The rows below give T cell receptor beta chains drawn from one sample of a study of blood T cell repertoires in COVID-19. Method: immunoSEQ multiplex PCR; TCRdb's copy keeps in-frame clones and lacks some. The profile covers 220,000 or so clones, with 80% to 85% appearing a single time and more than 2% taken by the ten largest. Sequencing input: peripheral blood. These receptors all come from a woman aged 60-75 years with acute or convalescent COVID-19. The CDR3 runs from the conserved cysteine through the conserved F or W.

TRBV3-1/TRBV3-2,CASSHGTSSTDTQYF
TRBV5-1,CASSLSPGGIYEQYF
TRBV9,CASSAGGTGGVETQYF
TRBV23-1,CARLRSGRRGYEQYF
TRBV7-9,CASSLATEDPNTGELFF
TRBV4-3,CASSQNRNQPQHF
TRBV19,CASSVTGPVQPQHF
TRBV7-8,CASSLGDSTYEQYF
TRBV6-1,CASSEGTGNQPQHF
TRBV7-2,CASSLVPQDGYTF
TRBV10-3,CAISEGAGLRGEQYF
TRBV6-1,CASSEALTEPNQPQHF
TRBV6-2/TRBV6-3,CASSKGGFGGANVLTF
TRBV29-1,CSVVGVGGGNEQFF
TRBV11-2,CASSLPRQGASYEQYF
TRBV28,CASIPHNNQPQHF
TRBV5-4,CASSLQGPVLYGYTF
TRBV27,CASSSVTSSYNSPLHF
TRBV5-1,CASSSRALGGGYTF
TRBV10-3,CAISEGRIAGYTF
TRBV5-6,CASSSVWDSEAFF
TRBV4-1,CASSQAGRGGTDTQYF
TRBV12-3/TRBV12-4,CASNLDRGTEAFF
TRBV7-9,CASSLAGGRGAFF
TRBV18,CASSSLAGGENTGELFF
TRBV10-2,CATWEALINEQFF
TRBV25-1,CASSATGARGTEAFF
TRBV7-2,CASSSQGYYGYTF
TRBV19,CASSAEGLETQYF
TRBV28,CASSLFRTGTYYGYTF
TRBV5-1,CASSPGGGSETQYF
TRBV4-1,CASSQFPGYNEQFF
TRBV5-6,CASSSGGTTTEAFF
TRBV5-4,CATARIGGTEAFF
TRBV3-1/TRBV3-2,CASSQPAGGKLFF
TRBV6-2/TRBV6-3,CASSLTTSLYNEQFF
TRBV11-2,CASSLGQLAKNIQYF